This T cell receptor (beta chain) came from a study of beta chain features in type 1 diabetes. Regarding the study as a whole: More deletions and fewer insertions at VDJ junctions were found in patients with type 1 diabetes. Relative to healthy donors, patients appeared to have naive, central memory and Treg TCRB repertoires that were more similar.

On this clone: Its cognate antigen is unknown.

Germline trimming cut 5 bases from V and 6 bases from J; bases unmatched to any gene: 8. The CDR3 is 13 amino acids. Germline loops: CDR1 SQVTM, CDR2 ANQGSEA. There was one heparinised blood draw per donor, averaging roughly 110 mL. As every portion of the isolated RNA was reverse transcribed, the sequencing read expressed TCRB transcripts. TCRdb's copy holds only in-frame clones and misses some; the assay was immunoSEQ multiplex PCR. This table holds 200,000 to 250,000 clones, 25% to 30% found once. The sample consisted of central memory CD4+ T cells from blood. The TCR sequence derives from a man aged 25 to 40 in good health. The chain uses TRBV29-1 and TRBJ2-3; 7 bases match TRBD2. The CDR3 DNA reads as TGCAGCGTTCAGCCGGGAGGTGGGGATACGCAGTATTTT. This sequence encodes CSVQPGGGDTQYF.